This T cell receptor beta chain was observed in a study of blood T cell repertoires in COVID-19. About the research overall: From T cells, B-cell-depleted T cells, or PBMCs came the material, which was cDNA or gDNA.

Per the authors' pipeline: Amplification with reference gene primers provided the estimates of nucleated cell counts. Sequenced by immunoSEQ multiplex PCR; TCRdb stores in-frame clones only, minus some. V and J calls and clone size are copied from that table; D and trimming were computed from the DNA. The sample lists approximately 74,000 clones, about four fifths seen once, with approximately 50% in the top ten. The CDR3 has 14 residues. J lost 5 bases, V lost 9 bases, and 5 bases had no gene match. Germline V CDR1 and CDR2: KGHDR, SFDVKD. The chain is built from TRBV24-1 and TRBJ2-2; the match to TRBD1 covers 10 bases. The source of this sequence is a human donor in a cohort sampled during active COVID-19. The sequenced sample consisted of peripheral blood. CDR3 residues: CATEGTGVTGELFF. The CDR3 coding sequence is TGTGCCACCGAAGGGACAGGGGTGACCGGGGAGCTGTTTTTT.